This entry lists 21 T cell receptor beta chains sequenced from one sample in a study of PD-1 blockade in classical Hodgkin lymphoma. Each patient's relapse followed autologous stem cell transplantation, and brentuximab vedotin exposure varied. TCRdb's copy holds only in-frame clones and misses some; the assay was immunoSEQ multiplex PCR. The sample holds under 70,000 clones; 88% are singletons and the top ten take around 13%. Sequences were derived from peripheral blood mononuclear cells (PBMCs), sampled at baseline. All receptors derive from a human donor with classical Hodgkin lymphoma.

V and J are TRBV11-3 and TRBJ2-3; TRBD2 agrees at 7 bases. The CDR3 sequence is 17 residues long. Germline V gene data show CDR1 as SGHNT and CDR2 as YENEEA. Trimming at V came to 0 bases and at J to 5 bases, leaving 11 bases not matched to a gene. DNA of the CDR3: TGTGCCAGCAGCTTAGAACGGGGACTTCGCGGGGGAGATACGCAGTATTTT. Translated, it gives CASSLERGLRGGDTQYF. The whole variable domain, filled in from reference TRBV11-3 and TRBJ2-3, reads EAGVVQSPRYKIIEKKQPVAFWCNPISGHNTLYWYLQNLGQGPELLIRYENEEAVDDSQLPKDRFSAERLKGVDSTLKIQPAELGDSAVYLCASSLERGLRGGDTQYFGPGTRLTVL.

The J gene is TRBJ1-5, the V gene TRBV9, with D hard to call. Germline CDR1 is SGDLS and CDR2 is YYNGEE. CDR3 size: 15 residues. Trimming left V 7 bases short and J 2 bases short, with 16 bases between. The CDR3 protein is CASARSGLGNQPQHF. In DNA form, the CDR3 reads TGTGCCAGCGCCCGAAGCGGTTTGGGCAATCAGCCCCAGCATTTT. Full variable domain (remainder filled in from reference TRBV9 and TRBJ1-5): DSGVTQTPKHLITATGQRVTLRCSPRSGDLSVYWYQQSLDQGLQFLIQYYNGEERAKGNILERFSAQQFPDLHSELNLSSLELGDSALYFCASARSGLGNQPQHFGDGTRLSIL.

The chain employs TRBV7-9 and TRBJ2-2; D possibly matches TRBD1 or TRBD2 (6 bases each). The germline V gene encodes CDR1 SEHNR and CDR2 FQNEAQ (reference sequence). V was trimmed by 5 bases and J by 6 bases, leaving 7 bases between them. The CDR3 contains 12 residues. The CDR3 region has the DNA TGTGCCAGCAGCCGGGGGCCCGGGGAGCTGTTTTTT. Translating it yields CASSRGPGELFF.

The chain has TRBV7-9 and TRBJ2-1; the D is unclear. V was cut by 1 base and J by 7 bases, with 11 bases left in between. The CDR3 consists of 14 residues. CDR1 is SEHNR and CDR2 is FQNEAQ in the germline V gene (reference sequence). The CDR3 DNA reads TGTGCCAGCAGCTTAGTCATTGCGCGGAATGAGCAGTTCTTC. Residues: CASSLVIARNEQFF.

V usage is TRBV7-3 and J usage is TRBJ2-2; 8 nucleotides align to TRBD1. With 4 bases clipped from V and 5 bases from J, the junction kept 6 bases outside the gene matches. Germline assignment: CDR1 SGHTA and CDR2 FQGTGA. The CDR3 sequence is 15 residues long. The CDR3 DNA reads as TGTGCCAGCAGCTCAAGACAGGGGCGGACCGGGGAGCTGTTTTTT. Translation gives CASSSRQGRTGELFF.

The chain carries TRBV19 and TRBJ2-5; no reliable D call. The germline gives CDR1 LNHDA, CDR2 SQIVND (reference sequence). Trimming stripped 3 bases from V and 1 base from J, with 0 bases between. The CDR3 length is 11 residues. In DNA form, the CDR3 reads TGTGCCAGTAGTATCCAAGAGACCCAGTACTTC. Translated: CASSIQETQYF.

V and J are TRBV9 and TRBJ2-7; D is undetermined. Germline V gene lookup returns CDR1 SGDLS and CDR2 YYNGEE. V dropped 0 bases and J dropped 2 bases, with 9 bases sitting between them. The CDR3 spans 14 residues. CDR3 in amino acids: CASSVGGVTYEQYF. CDR3 in DNA: TGTGCCAGCAGCGTAGGTGGGGTTACCTACGAGCAGTACTTC.

The rearrangement uses TRBV5-8 and TRBJ1-1; no clear D. Between the trimmed V and J ends, which lost 2 bases and 0 bases, there was a span of 8 bases. The CDR3 contains 14 residues. The germline CDR1 and CDR2 sequences are SGHTS and YDEGEE. The CDR3 protein is CASSFYSLNTEAFF. DNA for the CDR3: TGTGCCAGCAGCTTTTACAGCCTGAACACTGAAGCTTTCTTT. Complete variable domain (other parts from reference TRBV5-8 and TRBJ1-1): EAGVTQSPTHLIKTRGQQATLRCSPISGHTSVYWYQQALGLGLQFLLWYDEGEERNRGNFPPRFSGRQFPNYSSELNVNALELEDSALYLCASSFYSLNTEAFFGQGTRLTVV.

This chain uses TRBV7-9 with TRBJ2-2; the D gene is possibly TRBD1 (6 bases). The CDR3 sequence is 13 residues long. The V and J ends lost 5 bases and 6 bases respectively, with 10 bases between them. Germline CDR1 reads SEHNR; CDR2 reads FQNEAQ (reference sequence). The CDR3 loop is CASSPQGPGELFF. As DNA, the CDR3 is TGTGCCAGCAGCCCGCAGGGGCCCGGGGAGCTGTTTTTT.

This chain links TRBV30 with TRBJ2-7; D is ambiguous. The ends were cut back, 2 bases at V and 6 bases at J, with 8 bases in the middle. CDR3 size: 11 residues. CDR1 is GTSNPN and CDR2 is SVGIG in the germline V gene (reference sequence). The CDR3 DNA sequence: TGTGCCTGGAGTAGGACCTCCGAGCAGTACTTC. Amino acid sequence: CAWSRTSEQYF.

This clone has a handful of counts. The rearrangement links TRBV28 to TRBJ1-3; no reliable D call. V gave up 2 bases and J gave up 0 bases, with 11 bases separating them. The CDR3 runs to 16 residues. Germline V gene sequence: CDR1 MDHEN, CDR2 SYDVKM. The CDR3 is CASSLIVLHSGNTIYF. CDR3 DNA: TGTGCCAGCAGTTTAATAGTCCTTCACTCTGGAAACACCATATATTTT.

The chain combines TRBV30 with TRBJ1-6; a possible D gene is TRBD1 (6 bases). V lost 0 bases, J lost 7 bases, and 13 bases lay in between. This CDR3 region has 15 residues. CDR1 is GTSNPN and CDR2 is SVGIG in the germline V gene (reference sequence). CDR3 coding DNA: TGTGCCTGGAGTGTAGACCCAGGGGAAAATTCACCCCTCCACTTT. This translates into CAWSVDPGENSPLHF.

The chain has TRBV6-5 and TRBJ1-2; 7 bases map to TRBD1. J lost 7 bases, V lost 0 bases, and 11 bases had no gene match. This CDR3 contains 16 residues. Germline V gene sequence: CDR1 MNHEY, CDR2 SVGAGI. Here the CDR3 DNA reads TGTGCCAGCAGTTACTCGGACTTAAGGGGGCTAGGTGGCTACACCTTC. Amino acid sequence: CASSYSDLRGLGGYTF.

The chain joins TRBV23-1 to TRBJ1-2, with D maybe TRBD1 (5 bases). TRBV23-1 is annotated as an ORF whose role is uncertain. Trimming removed 3 bases at V and 5 bases at J, with 19 bases between. CDR3 length: 16 residues. In DNA, the CDR3 is TGCGCCAGCAGTCAGGGGCGGGGGACGTCGGTGTATGGCTACACCTTC. Translated, it gives CASSQGRGTSVYGYTF.

This chain links TRBV7-7 with TRBJ2-3; D is ambiguous. V was pared by 5 bases and J by 0 bases, with 12 bases between. Looked up from germline, CDR1 is SSHAT and CDR2 is FNYEAQ (reference sequence). The CDR3 length is 15 residues. The CDR3 DNA is TGTGCCAGCAGCAAGGACCTATCTAGCACAGATACGCAGTATTTT. Amino acids: CASSKDLSSTDTQYF.

The chain joins TRBV4-2 to TRBJ1-2; no clear D gene. The length of the CDR3 is 12 residues. The V and J ends lost 1 base and 4 bases respectively, with 4 bases between them. CDR1 LGHNA and CDR2 YNFKEQ come from the germline V gene. This chain's CDR3 is CASSQGTYGYTF. The CDR3 DNA reads as TGTGCCAGCAGCCAAGGGACCTATGGCTACACCTTC.

This clone appeared once. The V gene is TRBV25-1, the J gene TRBJ2-1, with 10 bases fitting TRBD1. Germline-derived CDR1 and CDR2 are MGHDK and SYGVNS. V lost 4 bases and J lost 5; bases outside the gene matches: 11. The length of the CDR3 is 17 residues. In DNA form, the CDR3 reads TGTGCCAGCAGTGCAACCCGGGGACAGGGGCACAACAATGAGCAGTTCTTC. Amino acids: CASSATRGQGHNNEQFF.

The V and J genes are TRBV7-2 and TRBJ1-4, with 7 bases aligning to TRBD1. Germline V gene lookup returns CDR1 SGHTA and CDR2 FQGNSA. The CDR3 totals 14 residues. Losses at the gene ends were 5 bases for V and 8 bases for J; bases not matched to a gene: 8. CDR3 protein: CASSAGTVEEKLFF. CDR3 coding DNA: TGTGCCAGCAGCGCCGGGACAGTCGAGGAAAAACTGTTTTTT.

A remark on this clone: Other nucleotide sequences from this sample produce the same CDR3. The CDR3 sequence is CASSIGGVNTEAFF. CDR3 nucleotide sequence: TGTGCCAGTAGTATCGGGGGAGTGAACACTGAAGCTTTCTTT. The genes are TRBV19 and TRBJ1-1; D perhaps matches TRBD1 (5 bases). This CDR3 comprises 14 residues. CDR1 is LNHDA and CDR2 is SQIVND in the germline V gene (reference sequence). Trimming pared 3 bases from V and 0 bases from J, leaving 8 bases between.

The J gene is TRBJ1-4, the V gene TRBV30, with 7 bases fitting TRBD1. With 0 bases clipped from V and 0 bases from J, the junction kept 1 base outside the gene matches. The V gene's germline CDR1 is GTSNPN and CDR2 SVGIG (reference sequence). The CDR3 runs 15 residues. CDR3 sequence reads: CAWSVGTATNEKLFF. The CDR3 DNA is TGTGCCTGGAGTGTGGGGACAGCAACTAATGAAAAACTGTTTTTT.

This sequence joins TRBV10-3 and TRBJ1-1; D ambiguous. V was trimmed by 2 bases and J by 7 bases, leaving 8 bases between them. Germline V gene data show CDR1 as ENHRY and CDR2 as SYGVKD. This CDR3 spans 12 amino acids. CDR3 nucleotides: TGTGCCATCAGTGAGGCTTCGTATGAAGCTTTCTTT. It specifies CAISEASYEAFF.